The next 27 T cell receptor beta chains were all read from a single sample in a study of T cell changes during pregnancy in multiple sclerosis. Here immunoSEQ multiplex PCR was the method, and the copy in TCRdb shows in-frame clones only, minus some. The table lists more than 80,000 clones, approximately 92% of them singletons, with more than 1.5% in the top ten. Sample: peripheral blood, taken in the first trimester of pregnancy. Receptors originate from a female donor with multiple sclerosis, enrolled in a pregnancy study.

The J gene is TRBJ2-3, the V gene TRBV13, with D possibly matching TRBD2 (6 bases). The germline V and J ends were trimmed by 2 bases and 4 bases, with 13 bases remaining between them. The germline V gene encodes CDR1 PRHDT and CDR2 FYEKMQ (reference sequence). The CDR3 extends over 15 amino acids. The CDR3 DNA sequence: TGTGCCAGCAGCTTATGGAACGGGGGAGCAGATACGCAGTATTTT. Protein product: CASSLWNGGADTQYF.

V gene TRBV11-3 combines with J gene TRBJ1-1; D remains unclear. Germline assignment: CDR1 SGHNT and CDR2 YENEEA. Trimming removed 0 bases from V and 8 bases from J, with 10 bases in between. This CDR3 region has 13 residues. CDR3 in amino acids: CASSLEGGSEAFF. The DNA for the CDR3 is TGTGCCAGCAGCTTAGAAGGCGGCTCGGAAGCTTTCTTT.

The chain employs TRBV6-1 and TRBJ2-3, with 10 bases fitting TRBD1. This CDR3 spans 15 amino acids. With V trimmed by 8 bases and J by 5 bases, 10 bases remained unmatched. Germline V gene lookup returns CDR1 MNHNS and CDR2 SASEGT. The CDR3 protein is CASEKTGGDLDTQYF. The CDR3 DNA reads TGTGCCAGCGAGAAGACAGGGGGCGATTTAGATACGCAGTATTTT.

The V gene is TRBV21-1, the J gene TRBJ1-1; TRBD1, the D gene given by the table, was not confirmed from the DNA. TRBV21-1 represents a pseudogene. CDR3 length: 17 residues. The CDR3 DNA reads as TGTGCCAGCAGCAAAGAAACAGGGGGTCAAGGCGACACTGAAGCTTTCTTT. It specifies CASSKETGGQGDTEAFF.

The CDR3 region is CASSPSGGLSADEQYF. For the CDR3, the DNA is TGTGCCAGCAGCCCCAGTGGGGGCCTTAGCGCGGACGAGCAGTACTTC. The rearrangement uses TRBV27 and TRBJ2-7; a weak D match, TRBD1 (6 bases). V was cut by 6 bases and J by 5 bases, with 23 bases left in between. The CDR3 totals 16 residues. Germline assignment: CDR1 MNHEY and CDR2 SMNVEV (reference sequence).

The V gene is TRBV27, the J gene TRBJ2-7; TRBD1 agrees at 7 bases. The CDR3 consists of 15 residues. Losses at the gene ends were 4 bases for V and 0 bases for J; bases not matched to a gene: 6. Germline lookup yields CDR1 MNHEY and CDR2 SMNVEV (reference sequence). CDR3 sequence: CASSSPSGGSYEQYF. CDR3 in DNA: TGTGCCAGCAGTTCCCCGTCAGGGGGCTCCTACGAGCAGTACTTC.

The chain combines TRBV7-2 with TRBJ2-1; 8 bases match TRBD2. The V and J ends lost 10 bases and 7 bases, in that order; junction bases with no gene match: 15. Germline-derived CDR1 and CDR2 are SGHTA and FQGNSA. The CDR3 covers 15 residues. The CDR3: CATGSGSGFRNEQFF. The CDR3 DNA reads as TGTGCCACCGGAAGCGGGAGCGGTTTTAGGAATGAGCAGTTCTTC.

The chain combines TRBV7-9 with TRBJ1-3, with 10 bases identical to TRBD1. CDR3 length: 16 residues. The junction had 6 bases not matched to a gene; V was cut back by 4 bases and J by 3 bases. The germline V gene encodes CDR1 SEHNR and CDR2 FQNEAQ (reference sequence). This chain's CDR3 is CASSSSDRGIGNTIYF. The CDR3 DNA reads TGTGCCAGCAGCTCCTCGGACAGGGGGATTGGAAACACCATATATTTT.

The chain recombines TRBV9 with TRBJ2-7, with 8 bases matching TRBD2. The CDR3 is made up of 18 amino acids. Trimming cost V 4 bases and J 0 bases; bases outside gene matches: 15. The V gene's germline CDR1 is SGDLS and CDR2 YYNGEE. The CDR3 is CASSPPGTRPFSSYEQYF. Written as DNA, the CDR3 is TGTGCCAGCAGCCCCCCCGGGACTAGACCCTTTAGCTCCTACGAGCAGTACTTC.

The J gene is TRBJ2-7, the V gene TRBV5-4, with 8 bases matching TRBD1. Germline loops: CDR1 SGHNT, CDR2 YYREEE (reference sequence). The CDR3 has 14 residues. V lost 4 bases and J lost 3; bases outside the gene matches: 6. CDR3 residues: CASSQDRDFYEQYF. CDR3 nucleotides: TGTGCCAGCAGCCAGGACAGGGATTTCTACGAGCAGTACTTC. The whole variable domain, filled in from reference TRBV5-4 and TRBJ2-7, reads ETGVTQSPTHLIKTRGQQVTLRCSSQSGHNTVSWYQQALGQGPQFIFQYYREEENGRGNFPPRFSGLQFPNYSSELNVNALELDDSALYLCASSQDRDFYEQYFGPGTRLTVT.

The chain links TRBV5-5 to TRBJ2-2, with D tentatively TRBD1 (6 bases). The germline gives CDR1 SGHKS, CDR2 YYEKEE (reference sequence). The ends were cut back, 0 bases at V and 2 bases at J, with 11 bases in the middle. CDR3 size: 16 residues. In nucleotides, the CDR3 is TGTGCCAGCAGCTTGGTACAGGGAACCAACACCGGGGAGCTGTTTTTT. Amino acid sequence: CASSLVQGTNTGELFF.

This clone is a singleton in its sample. CDR3: CSASQETQYF. The CDR3, as DNA: TGCAGTGCTTCGCAAGAGACCCAGTACTTC. V is TRBV20-1 and J is TRBJ2-5; D is ambiguous. The CDR3 spans 10 residues. CDR1 is DFQATT, CDR2 SNEGSKA, per germline (reference sequence). V dropped 5 bases and J dropped 2 bases, with 3 bases sitting between them.

The genes are TRBV4-1 and TRBJ2-7, with D maybe TRBD1 (6 bases). V shed 3 bases and J shed 3 bases, with 15 bases lying between them. Germline-derived CDR1 and CDR2 are MGHRA and YSYEKL. The CDR3 consists of 15 residues. The CDR3 loop is CASSHTGTTRYEQYF. The CDR3 DNA follows: TGCGCCAGCAGCCATACCGGGACAACTCGCTACGAGCAGTACTTC.

This chain uses TRBV30 with TRBJ2-1; TRBD2 matches 11 bases. V trimming: 4 bases; J trimming: 3 bases; junction bases outside the gene matches: 5. This CDR3 spans 15 amino acids. Per germline, CDR1 GTSNPN and CDR2 SVGIG (reference sequence). CDR3 sequence (DNA): TGTGCCTGGACCCCGGGACTAGCGGACTACAATGAGCAGTTCTTC. Protein: CAWTPGLADYNEQFF.

The chain carries TRBV5-1 and TRBJ2-2; no reliable D call. The germline V gene encodes CDR1 SGHRS and CDR2 YFSETQ. The germline V and J ends were trimmed by 3 bases and 6 bases, with 3 bases remaining between them. The CDR3 is 11 amino acids. CDR3 sequence (DNA): TGCGCCAGCAGCTCTCCCGGGGAGCTGTTTTTT. Translated, it gives CASSSPGELFF. The full variable domain, rest sourced from reference TRBV5-1 and TRBJ2-2, is KAGVTQTPRYLIKTRGQQVTLSCSPISGHRSVSWYQQTPGQGLQFLFEYFSETQRNKGNFPGRFSGRQFSNSRSEMNVSTLELGDSALYLCASSSPGELFFGEGSRLTVL.

The V and J genes are TRBV4-1 and TRBJ2-3, with 7 bases fitting TRBD1. The CDR3 totals 14 residues. In germline, CDR1 is MGHRA, CDR2 YSYEKL. Unmatched junction bases numbered 3, after V lost 1 base and J lost 5 bases. The CDR3 reads CASSQGAGGDTQYF. DNA of the CDR3: TGCGCCAGCAGCCAAGGGGCAGGGGGAGATACGCAGTATTTT.

This chain uses TRBV4-1 with TRBJ2-2, with TRBD1 matching 7 bases. There are 14 residues in the CDR3. CDR1 MGHRA and CDR2 YSYEKL come from the germline V gene. J gave up 4 bases and V 5 bases, and 4 bases lay outside the gene matches. CDR3 coding DNA: TGCGCCAGCAGCATACAGGGGAGCACCGGGGAGCTGTTTTTT. Protein: CASSIQGSTGELFF.

This chain connects TRBV28 to TRBJ1-5, with a possible D match to TRBD1 (6 bases). The CDR3 loop spans 18 amino acids. CDR1 and CDR2 from the germline V gene are MDHEN and SYDVKM. V lost 6 bases and J lost 2, with 23 bases in between. CDR3 bases: TGTGCCAGCAGCCCGGAGACAGGACTGGGCGCCCGCAATCAGCCCCAGCATTTT. It translates to CASSPETGLGARNQPQHF.

This clone was counted a single time. The CDR3 is CASGLVPGTGELFF. CDR3 bases: TGTGCTAGTGGTTTGGTGCCGGGCACCGGGGAGCTGTTTTTT. The V call is TRBV12-5, the J call TRBJ2-2, with D hard to call. Germline values: CDR1 LGHNT, CDR2 FRNRAP. With 0 bases removed from V and 4 bases from J, the gap between germline ends came to 6 bases. The CDR3 extends over 14 amino acids.

The chain joins TRBV7-8 to TRBJ1-4; TRBD1 agrees at 7 bases. From germline, CDR1 is SGHVS and CDR2 FQNEAQ. This CDR3 is 18 amino acids long. V gave up 6 bases and J gave up 0 bases; unmatched junction bases: 13. The CDR3, as DNA: TGTGCCAGCAGTCCCGGGATGGACAGGTCTGCAACTAATGAAAAACTGTTTTTT. This encodes CASSPGMDRSATNEKLFF. The full variable domain, rest sourced from reference TRBV7-8 and TRBJ1-4, is GAGVSQSPRYKVAKRGQDVALRCDPISGHVSLFWYQQALGQGPEFLTYFQNEAQLDKSGLPSDRFFAERPEGSVSTLKIQRTQQEDSAVYLCASSPGMDRSATNEKLFFGSGTQLSVL.

The chain links TRBV6-6 to TRBJ2-5, with 12 bases matching TRBD1. J gave up 4 bases and V 0 bases, and 3 bases lay outside the gene matches. The germline gives CDR1 MNHNY, CDR2 SVGAGI (reference sequence). The CDR3 extends over 16 amino acids. CDR3 loop: CASSYSPGQGAETQYF. CDR3 nucleotide sequence: TGTGCCAGCAGTTACTCACCGGGACAGGGGGCAGAGACCCAGTACTTC.

The rearrangement links TRBV30 to TRBJ2-1; D possibly corresponds to TRBD1 (5 bases). Germline lookup yields CDR1 GTSNPN and CDR2 SVGIG (reference sequence). The germline V and J ends were trimmed by 0 bases and 9 bases, with 21 bases remaining between them. The CDR3 is made up of 16 amino acids. This chain's CDR3 is CAWSVLPPPGASEQFF. CDR3 coding DNA: TGTGCCTGGAGTGTACTCCCCCCGCCTGGGGCCAGTGAGCAGTTCTTC.

The chain employs TRBV28 and TRBJ1-5; possibly TRBD1 for D (6 bases). V was pared by 6 bases and J by 3 bases, with 30 bases between. Germline lookup yields CDR1 MDHEN and CDR2 SYDVKM. The CDR3 covers 20 residues. CDR3 sequence: CASSQIYPKIGTGTNQPQHF. CDR3 DNA sequence: TGTGCCAGCAGCCAAATTTATCCCAAAATCGGAACAGGGACCAATCAGCCCCAGCATTTT. Using reference TRBV28 and TRBJ1-5 for the parts outside the CDR3, the full variable domain is DVKVTQSSRYLVKRTGEKVFLECVQDMDHENMFWYRQDPGLGLRLIYFSYDVKMKEKGDIPEGYSVSREKKERFSLILESASTNQTSMYLCASSQIYPKIGTGTNQPQHFGDGTRLSIL.

J is TRBJ2-7 and V is TRBV7-2, with 9 bases aligning to TRBD2. The CDR3 covers 15 residues. In germline, CDR1 is SGHTA, CDR2 FQGNSA. Trimming removed 4 bases from V and 1 base from J; junction bases left unmatched: 5. The CDR3 protein is CASSSSGVRSYEQYF. CDR3 bases: TGTGCCAGCAGCTCTAGCGGGGTGAGGTCCTACGAGCAGTACTTC.

The chain employs TRBV5-1 and TRBJ1-3; 7 bases fit TRBD1. J gave up 0 bases and V 4 bases, and 7 bases lay outside the gene matches. CDR3 length: 16 amino acids. The germline V gene encodes CDR1 SGHRS and CDR2 YFSETQ. CDR3 bases: TGCGCCAGCAGCCGGTGGGACAGCTCCTCTGGAAACACCATATATTTT. It specifies CASSRWDSSSGNTIYF. Drawing the rest from reference TRBV5-1 and TRBJ1-3, the complete variable domain is KAGVTQTPRYLIKTRGQQVTLSCSPISGHRSVSWYQQTPGQGLQFLFEYFSETQRNKGNFPGRFSGRQFSNSRSEMNVSTLELGDSALYLCASSRWDSSSGNTIYFGEGSWLTVV.

CDR3 nucleotides: TGTGCCACCCACCGGACAGGGGACTATGGCTACACCTTC. Amino acid sequence: CATHRTGDYGYTF. V gene TRBV19 combines with J gene TRBJ1-2; 9 bases fit TRBD1. This CDR3 is 13 amino acids long. V was clipped by 10 bases and J by 3 bases; unmatched bases: 6. Germline V CDR1 and CDR2: LNHDA, SQIVND (reference sequence).

The gene calls are TRBV7-2 and TRBJ2-5, with TRBD2 matching 11 bases. CDR3 length equals 17 residues. The trim removed 0 bases at V and 3 bases at J, leaving 6 bases unmatched. Germline V gene sequence: CDR1 SGHTA, CDR2 FQGNSA. CDR3 in DNA: TGTGCCAGCAGCTTAGCGCACCTAGCGGGAGGAAAAGAGACCCAGTACTTC. Translated: CASSLAHLAGGKETQYF.